Here is one T cell receptor beta chain with its context. What it recognizes is unknown. The data were obtained in a study of shared clonotypes between healthy human individuals. For every subset, genomic DNA was evenly distributed across several immunoSEQ plates. The protocol was immunoSEQ multiplex PCR, while the TCRdb copy is restricted to in-frame clones and leaves out a portion. The data show some 1.4 million clones, with roughly 96% seen just once and over 1% held by the top ten. Donors were healthy HIV-negative adults without recent acute infections or vaccinations. V gave up 0 bases and J gave up 2 bases, with 11 bases separating them. CDR1 is SGDLS and CDR2 is YYNGEE in the germline V gene. There are 16 residues in the CDR3. Points from the study as a whole: Relative to their counterparts shared across all four donors, non-shared clonotypes exhibited diminished generation probabilities.

The genes are TRBV9 and TRBJ1-4, with D perhaps TRBD1 (6 bases). This TCR came from a man aged 30-40 years in good health. The sequenced material came from naive CD4+ T cells sorted from blood. The subset: CD45RA+ positively selected. The CDR3 DNA reads as TGTGCCAGCAGCGTAGAAGGGGGGTGGACTAATGAAAAACTGTTTTTT. Translation: CASSVEGGWTNEKLFF.